The next 26 T cell receptor beta chains were all read from a single sample in a study of CD8 T cells in ankylosing spondylitis (dated by TCRdb to 2016 to 2017). What the authors observed across the whole study: Blood from ankylosing spondylitis patients appeared to be characterized by a TCR beta motif composed of roughly eight highly homologous amino acid variants.

The library was generated by 5' RACE. The sequencer was an Illumina HiSeq 2500. TCRdb applied fastp at Q25 and MiXCR to the public reads, then kept only in-frame beta chains. Rows with one shared CDR3 protein collapse into an entry with the most common genes and DNA. The sample yields 700,000 or so distinct CDR3 sequences; roughly 20% were counted once. The ten largest clones add up to under 20% of the sample. No antigen has been identified for these receptors. Input material: blood, either unsorted or a sorted T cell fraction (not recorded which). The receptor set was obtained from a male donor with ankylosing spondylitis.

CDR3 sequence reads: CASSSRGSSTGELFF. The CDR3 DNA reads as TGTGCCAGCAGTTCCAGGGGTTCGAGTACCGGGGAGCTGTTTTTT. The chain has TRBV12-3 or TRBV12-4 and TRBJ2-2, with a possible D match to TRBD1 (6 bases). The V and J ends lost 4 bases and 5 bases respectively, with 14 bases between them. This CDR3 is 15 amino acids long.

The chain carries TRBV7-2 and TRBJ2-5, with 10 bases that match TRBD1. J gave up 4 bases and V 5 bases, and 13 bases lay outside the gene matches. CDR1 and CDR2 from the germline V gene are SGHTA and FQGNSA. This CDR3 region has 17 residues. In DNA, the CDR3 is TGTGCCAGCAGCCGAACCTGGACAGGGGGGAGCGTAGAGACCCAGTACTTC. Amino acids: CASSRTWTGGSVETQYF.

In this sample, this clonotype turned up a few times. The junction and the germline gene differ at one end; a read error may be behind it. The chain links TRBV12-3 or TRBV12-4 to TRBJ2-7; maybe TRBD1 (5 bases). This CDR3 region has 11 residues. CDR3 loop: CASYTWQGKDF. The CDR3 nucleotides are TGTGCCAGCTACACCTGGCAGGGTAAAGACTTC.

The chain has TRBV20-1 and TRBJ2-2; no definite D call. Deletions cut 3 bases from V and 1 base from J, with 15 bases between. The CDR3 totals 16 residues. Germline assignment: CDR1 DFQATT and CDR2 SNEGSKA (reference sequence). Here the CDR3 reads CSASAGPTLNTGELFF. The CDR3 nucleotides read TGCAGTGCTAGTGCTGGGCCGACCTTGAACACCGGGGAGCTGTTTTTT.

The chain is built from TRBV6-1 and TRBJ2-5; weak D call: TRBD1 (5 bases). The CDR3 is 15 amino acids. V was shortened by 5 bases and J by 2 bases, with 15 bases between the two germline ends. Germline loops: CDR1 MNHNS, CDR2 SASEGT. The CDR3 DNA reads as TGTGCCAGCAGTCAACCCAGTAGGGGACAAGAGACCCAGTACTTC. Protein product: CASSQPSRGQETQYF.

This clonotype was seen at least ten times. The conserved closing phenylalanine or tryptophan is absent in this CDR3, likely reflecting a read error. No DNA is shown, since the ends of the CDR3 on it are uncertain; the CDR3 is the one TCRdb lists. The chain joins TRBV2 to TRBJ2-7; the table's D call, TRBD1, has no DNA check behind it. The CDR3 adds up to 13 amino acids, both ends counted. The germline gives CDR1 SNHLY, CDR2 FYNNEI. The CDR3 here is CASSESLSLDSLY.

This clonotype was picked up a small number of times. This chain joins TRBV4-2 and TRBJ1-1; tentatively, D is TRBD1 (6 bases). Germline V gives CDR1 LGHNA, CDR2 YNFKEQ. The V and J ends lost 0 bases and 6 bases respectively, with 14 bases between them. CDR3 length: 15 amino acids. The CDR3 is CASSQDSTGEAEAFF. The CDR3, as DNA: TGTGCCAGCAGCCAAGATTCGACAGGAGAAGCTGAAGCTTTCTTT.

The gene calls are TRBV11-3 and TRBJ2-1; the D call may be TRBD1 or TRBD2 (5 bases each). The germline CDR1 and CDR2 sequences are SGHNT and YENEEA. The CDR3 runs 13 residues. Trimming took 5 bases from V and 12 from J, leaving 17 bases between them. This CDR3 is CASSPGTLGAQFF. The CDR3 DNA follows: TGTGCCAGCAGCCCCGGGACCCTCGGGGCGCAGTTCTTC.

This clonotype was found once. The rearrangement links TRBV30 to TRBJ2-7, with TRBD2 identical over 9 bases. Germline CDR1 reads GTSNPN; CDR2 reads SVGIG (reference sequence). This CDR3 region has 13 residues. V lost 4 bases and J lost 3; bases outside the gene matches: 4. The CDR3 sequence: CAWTPSGDYEQYF. CDR3 bases: TGTGCCTGGACGCCTAGCGGGGACTACGAGCAGTACTTC.

A few counts support this clonotype. The chain is built from TRBV20-1 and TRBJ1-1; possible D gene TRBD1, 5 bases. The CDR3 is 12 residues long. V lost 3 bases and J 10 bases, leaving 15 bases between the germline ends. Germline CDR1 and CDR2: DFQATT and SNEGSKA (reference sequence). The CDR3 DNA reads as TGCAGTGCTAGTCCCGGGGTGGGGGGAGCTTTCTTT. This sequence encodes CSASPGVGGAFF.

The rearrangement joins TRBV10-3 to TRBJ2-5, with 15 bases matching TRBD2. The junction had 16 bases not matched to a gene; V was cut back by 6 bases and J by 5 bases. This CDR3 contains 19 residues. The germline CDR1 and CDR2 sequences are ENHRY and SYGVKD. The DNA of the CDR3 is TGTGCCATCAGCGACCCTTTCCGGACTAGCGGGGGGGCCGAGGAGACCCAGTACTTC. Amino acid sequence: CAISDPFRTSGGAEETQYF.

In this sample, this clonotype turned up a few times. The chain has TRBV5-1 and TRBJ2-7; 10 bases align to TRBD2. The CDR3 spans 16 residues. Trimming removed 3 bases from V and 2 bases from J; junction bases left unmatched: 8. Germline values: CDR1 SGHRS, CDR2 YFSETQ. CDR3 amino acids: CASSSFGTSDPYEQYF. In DNA form, the CDR3 reads TGCGCCAGCAGCTCCTTCGGGACTAGCGACCCCTACGAGCAGTACTTC. Full variable domain (rest looked up from reference TRBV5-1 and TRBJ2-7): KAGVTQTPRYLIKTRGQQVTLSCSPISGHRSVSWYQQTPGQGLQFLFEYFSETQRNKGNFPGRFSGRQFSNSRSEMNVSTLELGDSALYLCASSSFGTSDPYEQYFGPGTRLTVT.

This rearrangement joins TRBV2 to TRBJ2-1, with D possibly TRBD1 on 5 matching bases. V lost 3 bases and J lost 2, with 11 bases in between. This CDR3 spans 15 amino acids. In germline, CDR1 is SNHLY, CDR2 FYNNEI. CDR3 coding DNA: TGTGCCAGCAGTGAGGACAACCTGACCTACAATGAGCAGTTCTTC. It is translated as CASSEDNLTYNEQFF.

There are a few counts of this clonotype. CDR3 bases: TGTGCCAGCAGTTTTGGGTTATCCGTGGCTTACAATGAGCAGTTCTTC. Its translation: CASSFGLSVAYNEQFF. The chain is built from TRBV12-3 or TRBV12-4 and TRBJ2-1; D is uncertain. This CDR3 is 16 amino acids long. V dropped 3 bases and J dropped 4 bases, with 16 bases sitting between them.

CDR3 loop: CATSRDQGNSPLHF. CDR3 in DNA: TGTGCCACCAGCAGAGACCAGGGTAATTCACCCCTCCACTTT. The chain has TRBV15 and TRBJ1-6, with TRBD1 as a possible D gene (5 bases). This CDR3 is built from 14 residues. Germline CDR1 reads LNHNV; CDR2 reads YYDKDF (reference sequence). The ends were cut back, 0 bases at V and 6 bases at J, with 6 bases in the middle.

The gene calls are TRBV27 and TRBJ2-1; a possible D gene is TRBD2 (5 bases). The CDR3 covers 14 residues. Germline CDR1 and CDR2: MNHEY and SMNVEV (reference sequence). Trimming pared 2 bases from V and 8 bases from J, leaving 13 bases between. The CDR3 loop reads CASSLRTPVDEQFF. CDR3 sequence (DNA): TGTGCCAGCAGTTTAAGGACTCCTGTAGATGAGCAGTTCTTC.

The table lists this clonotype with a few counts. V is TRBV4-2 and J is TRBJ1-5, with D possibly being TRBD1 (6 bases). CDR1 LGHNA and CDR2 YNFKEQ come from the germline V gene. The length of the CDR3 is 19 residues. Trimming cost V 0 bases and J 0 bases, with 18 bases left between them. This CDR3 reads CASSQDSPDSLDSNQPQHF. In DNA form, the CDR3 reads TGTGCCAGCAGCCAAGATTCCCCGGACAGTCTGGATAGCAATCAGCCCCAGCATTTT.

This clonotype occurred many times. Sequence at one end of the junction differs from germline and may be a read error. The V gene is TRBV11-2, the J gene TRBJ1-1; perhaps TRBD1 as D (6 bases). CDR1 SGHAT and CDR2 FQNNGV come from the germline V gene. This CDR3 comprises 14 residues. CDR3 sequence reads: CASSPRSGGAKVLF. The CDR3 DNA is TGTGCCAGCAGCCCACGCTCGGGGGGGGCAAAGGTGCTCTTT.

The rearrangement links TRBV9 to TRBJ1-2, with 9 bases fitting TRBD1. The CDR3 consists of 15 residues. Germline V lookup: CDR1 SGDLS, CDR2 YYNGEE. V gave up 4 bases and J gave up 7 bases; unmatched junction bases: 11. The CDR3, as DNA: TGTGCCAGCAGCACCGGGGACAGGGCCACGGGTGGCTACACCTTC. Translated, it gives CASSTGDRATGGYTF.

The chain links TRBV28 to TRBJ2-3, with 7 bases that match TRBD2. CDR1 is MDHEN and CDR2 is SYDVKM in the germline V gene. V dropped 5 bases and J dropped 5; count of bases not matched to a gene: 10. This CDR3 has 15 amino acids. The chain's CDR3 is CASSPRLAEGDTQYF. CDR3 nucleotides: TGTGCCAGCAGTCCCCGGCTAGCGGAGGGAGATACGCAGTATTTT.

CDR3: CSARGWGGEAFF. In nucleotides, the CDR3 is TGCAGTGCTAGAGGTTGGGGCGGTGAAGCTTTCTTT. The V gene is TRBV20-1, the J gene TRBJ1-1, with D possibly TRBD1 on 5 matching bases. In germline, CDR1 is DFQATT, CDR2 SNEGSKA (reference sequence). V lost 1 base, J lost 7 bases, and 10 bases lay in between. The CDR3 contains 12 residues.

V is TRBV4-2 and J is TRBJ2-7; a possible D gene is TRBD1 (6 bases). V was clipped by 5 bases and J by 4 bases, with 18 bases between them. The V gene's germline CDR1 is LGHNA and CDR2 YNFKEQ. CDR3 length equals 15 residues. The CDR3 spells CASSSRQAAGYEQYF. DNA for the CDR3: TGTGCCAGCAGCTCCCGACAGGCCGCTGGATACGAGCAGTACTTC.

This clonotype appeared a few times. The chain uses TRBV5-1 and TRBJ2-7, with D maybe TRBD2 (5 bases). V gave up 5 bases and J gave up 3 bases, with 15 bases separating them. CDR3 size: 14 residues. Germline V gene sequence: CDR1 SGHRS, CDR2 YFSETQ. In nucleotides, the CDR3 is TGCGCCAGCAGGAAAGGGTCAGACTACTACGAGCAGTACTTC. It codes for CASRKGSDYYEQYF. Full variable domain (missing parts from reference TRBV5-1 and TRBJ2-7): KAGVTQTPRYLIKTRGQQVTLSCSPISGHRSVSWYQQTPGQGLQFLFEYFSETQRNKGNFPGRFSGRQFSNSRSEMNVSTLELGDSALYLCASRKGSDYYEQYFGPGTRLTVT.

This clonotype came up a few times. The chain is built from TRBV11-2 and TRBJ2-7, with D possibly TRBD1 on 5 matching bases. The CDR3 is 16 amino acids. The germline V gene encodes CDR1 SGHAT and CDR2 FQNNGV. Trimming left V 5 bases short and J 6 bases short, with 23 bases between. The CDR3 region has the DNA TGTGCCAGCAGCGACGTATATCCGGCAGATCAGGGCGAGCAGTACTTC. This translates into CASSDVYPADQGEQYF. The full variable domain, completed using reference TRBV11-2 and TRBJ2-7, is EAGVAQSPRYKIIEKRQSVAFWCNPISGHATLYWYQQILGQGPKLLIQFQNNGVVDDSQLPKDRFSAERLKGVDSTLKIQPAKLEDSAVYLCASSDVYPADQGEQYFGPGTRLTVT.

This rearrangement joins TRBV6-1 to TRBJ1-6; D might be TRBD1 (5 bases). V was cut by 3 bases and J by 7 bases, with 13 bases left in between. CDR1 and CDR2 (germline): MNHNS, SASEGT. This CDR3 is built from 15 residues. CDR3 coding DNA: TGTGCCAGCAGTGATTCGGCCGAGGGGAATTCACCCCTCCACTTT. This codes for CASSDSAEGNSPLHF.

This rearrangement joins TRBV5-6 to TRBJ2-1; 12 nucleotides match TRBD2. CDR1 and CDR2 from the germline V gene are SGHDT and YYEEEE. The CDR3 length is 17 residues. J gave up 7 bases and V 1 base, and 9 bases lay outside the gene matches. For the CDR3, the DNA is TGTGCCAGCAGCTTGATATGGTTTGGGACTAGCGGGAATGAGCAGTTCTTC. It codes for CASSLIWFGTSGNEQFF.